One and the same sample provided the 27 T cell receptor beta chains below, sequenced in a study of CD8+ T cells in alopecia areata. cDNA prepared by RNA extraction and subsequent reverse transcription served as the template for sequencing. The table came from immunoSEQ multiplex PCR; TCRdb's copy has only in-frame clones and leaves some out. The sample lists approximately 180,000 clones, about three fifths occurring once. Sample treatment: oral pan-JAK inhibitor, 5-10 mg twice daily. This specimen was CD4+ T cells sorted from blood, taken between weeks 55 and 70, from a patient treated with tofacitinib. The receptors here all came from a human donor with alopecia areata.

Many counts were recorded for this clone. The rearrangement joins TRBV7-9 to TRBJ2-5; D is unclear. The germline V gene has CDR1 SEHNR and CDR2 FQNEAQ (reference sequence). The V gene lost 0 bases and the J gene lost 0 bases, with 8 bases spanning the gap. The CDR3 runs to 15 residues. CDR3 amino acids: CASSLAFLNQETQYF. The DNA for the CDR3 is TGTGCCAGCAGCTTAGCGTTCCTCAACCAAGAGACCCAGTACTTC.

This clone occurred a few times. This chain links TRBV18 with TRBJ1-2; 7 nucleotides match TRBD1. Per the germline V gene, CDR1 is KGHSH and CDR2 is LQKENI. The CDR3 extends over 15 amino acids. V lost 0 bases to trimming and J lost 4 bases; unmatched junction nucleotides: 5. In nucleotides, the CDR3 is TGTGCCAGCTCACCACCGGGGGACAGTCTCTATGGCTACACCTTC. Translated, it gives CASSPPGDSLYGYTF.

The chain has TRBV2 and TRBJ1-1, with 7 bases identical to TRBD1. This CDR3 is 14 amino acids long. Germline V lookup: CDR1 SNHLY, CDR2 FYNNEI. V shed 4 bases, J shed 4 bases, and the junction held 6 bases outside the gene matches. The CDR3 DNA sequence: TGTGCCAGCAGTGCGTGGCAGGGGGGCACTGAAGCTTTCTTT. Translating gives CASSAWQGGTEAFF.

The chain has TRBV30 and TRBJ1-5; 8 nucleotides match TRBD1. J was trimmed by 4 bases and V by 3 bases; bases with no gene match: 5. Germline CDR1 GTSNPN, CDR2 SVGIG (reference sequence). This CDR3 is built from 14 residues. CDR3 protein: CAWSTTGGNQPQHF. The CDR3 DNA reads TGTGCCTGGAGCACTACAGGGGGTAATCAGCCCCAGCATTTT.

This clone was detected a few times. The chain recombines TRBV29-1 with TRBJ1-1; D is perhaps TRBD1 (6 bases). Germline CDR1 SQVTM, CDR2 ANQGSEA. The V gene lost 6 bases and the J gene lost 4 bases, with 15 bases spanning the gap. The CDR3 runs to 13 residues. This CDR3 reads CSVGTKIGTEAFF. CDR3 sequence (DNA): TGCAGCGTGGGGACAAAGATTGGCACTGAAGCTTTCTTT.

About this clone: The sample has other DNA sequences that encode this CDR3 too. The V gene is TRBV29-1, the J gene TRBJ1-1; no reliable D call. V shed 3 bases and J shed 0 bases, with 8 bases lying between them. The CDR3 is 13 residues long. Germline V gene data show CDR1 as SQVTM and CDR2 as ANQGSEA. The CDR3 DNA reads as TGCAGCGTTGAGCGGCAGCTGAACACTGAAGCTTTCTTT. Translating gives CSVERQLNTEAFF.

This clone was recorded a few times. The genes are TRBV7-9 and TRBJ2-4; D remains ambiguous. CDR3 length: 16 amino acids. Germline V gives CDR1 SEHNR, CDR2 FQNEAQ (reference sequence). V was pared by 4 bases and J by 3 bases, with 16 bases between. The CDR3, as DNA: TGTGCCAGCAGCTCCAACACGGGTTGGGGCAAAAACATTCAGTACTTC. Protein sequence: CASSSNTGWGKNIQYF.

The chain links TRBV7-2 to TRBJ2-7; 7 nucleotides line up with TRBD1. Trimming cost V 5 bases and J 0 bases; bases outside gene matches: 7. The CDR3 is 15 amino acids. Germline V gene sequence: CDR1 SGHTA, CDR2 FQGNSA. CDR3 protein: CASSRNRGRSYEQYF. For the CDR3, the DNA is TGTGCCAGCAGCCGGAACAGGGGCCGCTCCTACGAGCAGTACTTC.

The chain has TRBV29-1 and TRBJ2-1; D is possibly TRBD1 (5 bases). The CDR3 length is 13 residues. Germline values: CDR1 SQVTM, CDR2 ANQGSEA. The ends were cut back, 6 bases at V and 2 bases at J, with 11 bases in the middle. DNA for the CDR3: TGCAGCGTCGGACACGATACCTACAATGAGCAGTTCTTC. It yields the protein CSVGHDTYNEQFF.

This clone was observed a handful of times. The CDR3 DNA sequence: TGCGCCAGCAGCTACGGGACTAGCGGGGGGGAGCAGTACTTC. Translation: CASSYGTSGGEQYF. The V gene is TRBV5-1, the J gene TRBJ2-7, with 15 bases aligning to TRBD2. The CDR3 extends over 14 amino acids. Germline V gives CDR1 SGHRS, CDR2 YFSETQ. V lost 3 bases to trimming and J lost 7 bases; unmatched junction nucleotides: 2.

The chain has TRBV14 and TRBJ2-3, with 7 bases that match TRBD1. This CDR3 has 14 amino acids. Germline assignment: CDR1 SGHDN and CDR2 FVKESK. The trim removed 5 bases at V and 4 bases at J, leaving 6 bases unmatched. The CDR3 nucleotides are TGTGCCAGCAGCGCCCCGGACAGGTCAGATACGCAGTATTTT. Protein sequence: CASSAPDRSDTQYF.

This sequence joins TRBV30 and TRBJ1-1; D is ambiguous. Germline CDR1 reads GTSNPN; CDR2 reads SVGIG (reference sequence). Trimming left V 0 bases short and J 5 bases short, with 13 bases between. The CDR3 length is 14 residues. CDR3: CAWSVQGFGTEAFF. The DNA for the CDR3 is TGTGCCTGGAGTGTACAAGGGTTCGGGACTGAAGCTTTCTTT.

DNA for the CDR3: TGTGCCAGCGTGAGGGGGTTGCGTACTGAAGCTTTCTTT. It is translated as CASVRGLRTEAFF. The rearrangement links TRBV6-1 to TRBJ1-1; possibly TRBD1 for D (6 bases). The CDR3 spans 13 residues. Trimming left V 8 bases short and J 5 bases short, with 15 bases between. From germline, CDR1 is MNHNS and CDR2 SASEGT.

This clone has more than one count but fewer than ten. The chain recombines TRBV18 with TRBJ1-1, with 11 bases fitting TRBD1. The CDR3 has 13 amino acids. Looked up from germline, CDR1 is KGHSH and CDR2 is LQKENI. J was trimmed by 6 bases and V by 6 bases; bases with no gene match: 3. CDR3 sequence reads: CASSPGQGAEAFF. The CDR3 DNA sequence: TGTGCCAGCTCGCCGGGACAGGGGGCTGAAGCTTTCTTT. Full variable domain (outside the CDR3, taken from reference TRBV18 and TRBJ1-1): NAGVMQNPRHLVRRRGQEARLRCSPMKGHSHVYWYRQLPEEGLKFMVYLQKENIIDESGMPKERFSAEFPKEGPSILRIQQVVRGDSAAYFCASSPGQGAEAFFGQGTRLTVV.

The chain recombines TRBV7-9 with TRBJ1-1; no reliable D call. Germline lookup yields CDR1 SEHNR and CDR2 FQNEAQ (reference sequence). With 1 base removed from V and 0 bases from J, the gap between germline ends came to 9 bases. This CDR3 has 15 residues. The CDR3 reads CASSLGQTMNTEAFF. CDR3 nucleotides: TGTGCCAGCAGCTTAGGGCAGACCATGAACACTGAAGCTTTCTTT.

The CDR3: CASSYQGATNEKLFF. DNA of the CDR3: TGCGCCAGCAGCTATCAGGGAGCAACTAATGAAAAACTGTTTTTT. The J gene is TRBJ1-4, the V gene TRBV5-1; possibly TRBD1 for D (5 bases). The CDR3 covers 15 residues. CDR1 SGHRS and CDR2 YFSETQ come from the germline V gene. Trimming took off 3 bases at V and 0 bases at J, with 9 bases between the two ends.

The chain couples TRBV10-2 to TRBJ2-7; the D gene is possibly TRBD1 (6 bases). This CDR3 spans 13 amino acids. V was trimmed by 5 bases and J by 3 bases, leaving 11 bases between them. Germline CDR1 WSHSY, CDR2 SAAADI. This CDR3 reads CASSRGQNYEQYF. The CDR3 bases are TGCGCCAGCAGTCGCGGACAGAACTACGAGCAGTACTTC.

This clone was seen a handful of times. This chain uses TRBV19 with TRBJ2-7; weak D call: TRBD1 (6 bases). Trimming took off 6 bases at V and 6 bases at J, with 15 bases between the two ends. CDR1 and CDR2 (germline): LNHDA, SQIVND (reference sequence). The CDR3 is 13 amino acids. DNA for the CDR3: TGTGCCAGTAGGGCACAGGGATTTGGCGAGCAGTACTTC. As protein: CASRAQGFGEQYF.

The DNA of the CDR3 is TGCGCCAGCAGCGGAGCACTAGCGGGGGGCGAGGATACGCAGTATTTT. This codes for CASSGALAGGEDTQYF. J is TRBJ2-3 and V is TRBV5-1, with TRBD2 matching 12 bases. The CDR3 totals 16 residues. The germline V gene has CDR1 SGHRS and CDR2 YFSETQ. V was pared by 4 bases and J by 6 bases, with 9 bases of the junction left unmatched.

The rearrangement uses TRBV29-1 and TRBJ2-3; 8 nucleotides match TRBD1. With 6 bases clipped from V and 3 bases from J, the junction kept 5 bases outside the gene matches. Per germline, CDR1 SQVTM and CDR2 ANQGSEA. The CDR3 is made up of 13 amino acids. CDR3 DNA sequence: TGCAGCGTGAAGGACAGGGCAACAGATACGCAGTATTTT. Translated: CSVKDRATDTQYF.

The chain recombines TRBV11-2 with TRBJ1-6; maybe TRBD1 (5 bases). V lost 1 base, J lost 5 bases, and 9 bases lay in between. CDR3 size: 15 residues. Germline values: CDR1 SGHAT, CDR2 FQNNGV. In DNA form, the CDR3 reads TGTGCCAGCAGCTTAGGACAGACTGATAATTCACCCCTCCACTTT. It is translated as CASSLGQTDNSPLHF. The complete variable domain, with remaining parts taken from reference TRBV11-2 and TRBJ1-6, reads EAGVAQSPRYKIIEKRQSVAFWCNPISGHATLYWYQQILGQGPKLLIQFQNNGVVDDSQLPKDRFSAERLKGVDSTLKIQPAKLEDSAVYLCASSLGQTDNSPLHFGNGTRLTVT.

The J gene is TRBJ1-1, the V gene TRBV6-1, with D possibly matching TRBD1 (5 bases). Germline-derived CDR1 and CDR2 are MNHNS and SASEGT. The CDR3 contains 14 residues. The V and J ends lost 9 bases and 0 bases respectively, with 14 bases between them. CDR3 DNA: TGTGCCAGTGTCAGACAGCAGGTGAACACTGAAGCTTTCTTT. This codes for CASVRQQVNTEAFF.

This chain joins TRBV5-6 and TRBJ2-3; tentative D call: TRBD1 (6 bases). Trimming shortened V by 7 bases and J by 0 bases, and 12 bases separated the two germline ends. Germline CDR1 reads SGHDT; CDR2 reads YYEEEE. CDR3 length equals 14 residues. CDR3 sequence (DNA): TGTGCCAGCGCGACAGGACGGAGCACAGATACGCAGTATTTT. Translation: CASATGRSTDTQYF.

This clone was recorded once. The J gene is TRBJ1-4, the V gene TRBV30; TRBD1 is a possible D gene (5 bases). Trimming pared 3 bases from V and 5 bases from J, leaving 19 bases between. Germline V CDR1 and CDR2: GTSNPN, SVGIG (reference sequence). This CDR3 is built from 16 residues. The CDR3 DNA sequence: TGTGCCTGGAGCTACCGCACCGGGGGTCCCAATGAAAAACTGTTTTTT. Amino acid sequence: CAWSYRTGGPNEKLFF.

This clone showed up just a few times. V is TRBV5-1 and J is TRBJ2-3; 12 bases are a match to TRBD2. The CDR3 runs to 18 residues. After removal of 1 base from V and 5 bases from J, the junction contained 11 bases not matched to a gene. Germline CDR1 SGHRS, CDR2 YFSETQ. The CDR3 here is CASSLSRSLAGGLDTQYF. As DNA, the CDR3 is TGCGCCAGCAGCTTGTCTCGGTCCCTAGCGGGGGGGCTAGATACGCAGTATTTT.

The chain has TRBV5-1 and TRBJ2-5, with TRBD1 matching over 7 bases. V lost 4 bases to trimming and J lost 2 bases; unmatched junction nucleotides: 8. In germline, CDR1 is SGHRS, CDR2 YFSETQ. This CDR3 contains 15 residues. The CDR3 nucleotides are TGCGCCAGCAGCCCGGGACAGAACTTACAAGAGACCCAGTACTTC. Amino acids: CASSPGQNLQETQYF.

CDR3 protein: CASSQDYPQMGGYTF. CDR3 bases: TGCGCCAGCAGCCAAGATTATCCCCAAATGGGAGGCTACACCTTC. The V call is TRBV4-1, the J call TRBJ1-2; D is ambiguous. The CDR3 spans 15 residues. The ends were cut back, 0 bases at V and 8 bases at J, with 16 bases in the middle. CDR1 is MGHRA and CDR2 is YSYEKL in the germline V gene.